This T cell receptor (beta chain) was captured by sequencing in a study of T-cell reconstitution after alpha-beta-depleted transplantation in children. CDR1 is SNHLY, CDR2 FYNNEI, per germline. Trimming removed 1 base from V and 6 bases from J; junction bases left unmatched: 6. CDR3 length: 16 residues. This clonotype was seen only a few times. Its antigen is still unknown. The study's findings and limits: As was reported, about two months after transplant, alpha-beta T cells came from several hundred expanded graft clones. When one year had passed after transplant, most T-cell counts and diversity came from newly produced T cells.

The TCRbeta library was prepared with unique molecular identifiers. TCRdb called the PCR reads again in MiXCR, with one record for every CDR3 protein. The table includes fewer than 750,000 distinct CDR3 sequences, 25% to 30% detected once. This sequence originates from a boy in the first two years of life with Wiskott-Aldrich syndrome, due to receive a stem cell transplant. Material: PBMCs, obtained before TCRalphabeta/CD19-depleted stem cell transplant. J is TRBJ2-3 and V is TRBV2, with 11 positions matching TRBD2. CDR3 loop: CASSEEGSGRADTQYF. The CDR3 coding sequence is TGTGCCAGCAGTGAAGAGGGTAGCGGGAGGGCGGATACGCAGTATTTT.